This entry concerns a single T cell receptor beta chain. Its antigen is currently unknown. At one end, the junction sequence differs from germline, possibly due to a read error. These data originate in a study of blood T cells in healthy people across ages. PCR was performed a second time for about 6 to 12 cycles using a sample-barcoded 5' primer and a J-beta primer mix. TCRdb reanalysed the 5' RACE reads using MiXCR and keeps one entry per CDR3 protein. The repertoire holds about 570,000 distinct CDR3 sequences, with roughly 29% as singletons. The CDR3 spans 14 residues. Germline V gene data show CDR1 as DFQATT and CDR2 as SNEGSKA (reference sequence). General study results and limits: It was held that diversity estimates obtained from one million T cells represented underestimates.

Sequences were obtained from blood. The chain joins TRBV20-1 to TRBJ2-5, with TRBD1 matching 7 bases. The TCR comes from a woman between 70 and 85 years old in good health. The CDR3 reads CSAREGKGAGEQSF. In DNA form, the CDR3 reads TGCAGTGCTCGAGAAGGGAAGGGGGCAGGAGAGCAGTCCTTC.